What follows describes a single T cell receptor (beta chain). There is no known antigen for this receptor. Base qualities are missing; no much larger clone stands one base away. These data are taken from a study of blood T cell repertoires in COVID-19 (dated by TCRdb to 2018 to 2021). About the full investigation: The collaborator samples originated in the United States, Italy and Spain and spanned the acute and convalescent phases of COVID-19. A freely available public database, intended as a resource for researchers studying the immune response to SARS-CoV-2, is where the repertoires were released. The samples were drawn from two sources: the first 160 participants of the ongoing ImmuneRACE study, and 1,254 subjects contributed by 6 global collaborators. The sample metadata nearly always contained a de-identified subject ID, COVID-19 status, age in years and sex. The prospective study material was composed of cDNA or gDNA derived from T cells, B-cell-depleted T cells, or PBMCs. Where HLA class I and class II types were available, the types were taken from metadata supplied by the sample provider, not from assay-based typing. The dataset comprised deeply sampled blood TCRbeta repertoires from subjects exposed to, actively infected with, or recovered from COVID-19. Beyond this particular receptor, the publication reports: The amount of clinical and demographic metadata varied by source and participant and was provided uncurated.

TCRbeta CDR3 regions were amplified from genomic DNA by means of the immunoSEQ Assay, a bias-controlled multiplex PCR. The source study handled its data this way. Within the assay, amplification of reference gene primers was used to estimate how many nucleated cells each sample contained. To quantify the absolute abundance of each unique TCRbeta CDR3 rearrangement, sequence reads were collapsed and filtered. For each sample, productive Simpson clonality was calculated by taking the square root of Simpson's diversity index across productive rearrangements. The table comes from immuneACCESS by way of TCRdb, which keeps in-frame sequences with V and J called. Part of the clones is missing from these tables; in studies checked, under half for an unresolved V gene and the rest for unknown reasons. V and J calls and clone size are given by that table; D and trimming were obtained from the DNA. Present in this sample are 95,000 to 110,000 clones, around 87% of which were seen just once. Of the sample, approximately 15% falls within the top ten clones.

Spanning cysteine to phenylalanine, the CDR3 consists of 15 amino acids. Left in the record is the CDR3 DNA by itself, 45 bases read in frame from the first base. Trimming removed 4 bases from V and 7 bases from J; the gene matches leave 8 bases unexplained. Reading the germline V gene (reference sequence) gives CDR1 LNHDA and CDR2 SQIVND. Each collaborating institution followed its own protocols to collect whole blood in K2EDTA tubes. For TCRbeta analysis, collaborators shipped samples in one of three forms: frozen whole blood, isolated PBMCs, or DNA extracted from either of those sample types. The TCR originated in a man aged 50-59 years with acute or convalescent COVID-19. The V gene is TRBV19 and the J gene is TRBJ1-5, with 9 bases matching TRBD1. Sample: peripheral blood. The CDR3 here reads CASSRIRDREQPQHF. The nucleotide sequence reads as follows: TGTGCCAGTAGTAGAATCCGGGACAGGGAACAGCCCCAGCATTTT.